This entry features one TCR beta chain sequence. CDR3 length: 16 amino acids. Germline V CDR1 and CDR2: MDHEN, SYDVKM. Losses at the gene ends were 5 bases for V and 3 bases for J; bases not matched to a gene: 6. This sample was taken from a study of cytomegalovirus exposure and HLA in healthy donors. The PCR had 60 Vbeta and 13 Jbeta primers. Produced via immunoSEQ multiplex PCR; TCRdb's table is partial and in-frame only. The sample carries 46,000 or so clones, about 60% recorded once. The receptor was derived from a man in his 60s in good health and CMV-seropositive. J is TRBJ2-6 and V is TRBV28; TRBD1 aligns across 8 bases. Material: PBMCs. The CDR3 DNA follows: TGTGCCAGCAGTCAAACAGGGGGACGTGGGGCCAACGTCCTGACTTTC. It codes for CASSQTGGRGANVLTF.